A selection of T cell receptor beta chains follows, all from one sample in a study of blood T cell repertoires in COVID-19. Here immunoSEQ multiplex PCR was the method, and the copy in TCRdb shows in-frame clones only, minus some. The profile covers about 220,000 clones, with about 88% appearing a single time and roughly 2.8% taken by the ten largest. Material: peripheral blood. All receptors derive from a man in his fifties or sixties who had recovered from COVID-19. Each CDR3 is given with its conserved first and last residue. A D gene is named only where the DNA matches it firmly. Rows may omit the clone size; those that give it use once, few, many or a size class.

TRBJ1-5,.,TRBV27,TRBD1,CASSLSGTGGTGQPQHF,TGTGCCAGCAGTTTATCAGGGACAGGGGGGACGGGTCAGCCCCAGCATTTT
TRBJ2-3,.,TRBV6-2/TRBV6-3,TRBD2,CASSSLADRTDTQYF,TGTGCCAGCAGCAGCCTAGCGGACCGCACAGATACGCAGTATTTT
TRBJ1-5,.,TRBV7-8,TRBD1,CASSLGRGSLQPQHF,TGTGCCAGCAGCTTAGGCAGGGGGAGTCTTCAGCCCCAGCATTTT
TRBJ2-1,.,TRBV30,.,CAWSSLQYNEQFF,TGTGCCTGGAGTTCCCTCCAGTACAATGAGCAGTTCTTC
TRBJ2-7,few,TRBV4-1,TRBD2,CASSQDLWASGSYEQYF,TGCGCCAGCAGCCAAGATCTTTGGGCTAGCGGGAGCTACGAGCAGTACTTC
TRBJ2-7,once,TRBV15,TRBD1,CATSPRTGLGYEQYF,TGTGCCACCAGCCCGCGGACAGGGCTTGGCTACGAGCAGTACTTC
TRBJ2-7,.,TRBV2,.,CASSPVGAGLSYEQYF,TGTGCCAGCAGCCCGGTAGGGGCGGGGCTCTCCTACGAGCAGTACTTC
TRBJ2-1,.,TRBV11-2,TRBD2,CASSLDTTSGAYNEQFF,TGTGCCAGCAGCTTAGATACGACTAGCGGCGCCTACAATGAGCAGTTCTTC
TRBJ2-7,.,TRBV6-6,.,CASSYLPRSEEQYF,TGTGCCAGCAGTTACCTACCCCGTTCGGAGGAGCAGTACTTC
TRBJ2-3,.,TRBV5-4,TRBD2,CASSPLTGTSGDTQYF,TGTGCCAGCAGCCCGTTGACAGGGACTAGCGGAGATACGCAGTATTTT
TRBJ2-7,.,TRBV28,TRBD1,CASSSVDRVLFEQYF,TGTGCCAGCAGTTCGGTCGACAGGGTTCTGTTCGAGCAGTACTTC
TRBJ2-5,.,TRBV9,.,CASSSVTSGETQYF,TGTGCCAGCAGCTCCGTAACTTCCGGGGAGACCCAGTACTTC
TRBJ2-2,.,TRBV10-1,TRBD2,CASSPRTSGRRTGELFF,TGCGCCAGCAGTCCGAGGACTAGCGGGAGACGCACCGGGGAGCTGTTTTTT
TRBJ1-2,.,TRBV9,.,CASRRAGGYTF,TGTGCCAGCAGGCGGGCTGGTGGCTACACCTTC
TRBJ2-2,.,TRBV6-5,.,CASSYSRLGRGELFF,TGTGCCAGCAGTTACTCGAGACTTGGCAGAGGGGAGCTGTTTTTT
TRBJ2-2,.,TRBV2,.,CASSSQGIGELFF,TGTGCCAGCAGTTCTCAGGGGATCGGGGAGCTGTTTTTT
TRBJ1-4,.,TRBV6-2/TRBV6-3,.,CASSPPSRGLFF,TGTGCCAGCAGTCCCCCTTCTCGAGGGCTGTTTTTT
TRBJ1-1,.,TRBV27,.,CASSFRGESTEAFF,TGTGCCAGCAGTTTTCGGGGGGAGTCGACTGAAGCTTTCTTT
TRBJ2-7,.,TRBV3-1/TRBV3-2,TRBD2,CASSQPSGSLPPYEQYF,TGTGCCAGCAGCCAACCTAGCGGGAGTCTCCCTCCCTACGAGCAGTACTTC
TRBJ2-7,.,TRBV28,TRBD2,CASSTWGGTGADEQYF,TGTGCCAGCAGTACGTGGGGGGGGACCGGGGCTGACGAGCAGTACTTC
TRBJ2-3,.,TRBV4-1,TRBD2,CASSQPGSGIQTQYF,TGCGCCAGCAGCCAACCGGGTAGCGGGATCCAGACGCAGTATTTT
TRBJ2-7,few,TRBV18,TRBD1,CASSPPRTGQGLYEQYF,TGTGCCAGCTCACCACCTCGTACGGGACAGGGATTGTACGAGCAGTACTTC
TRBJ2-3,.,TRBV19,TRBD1,CASSMAGTGGRTDTQYF,TGTGCCAGTAGTATGGCCGGGACAGGGGGCCGCACAGATACGCAGTATTTT
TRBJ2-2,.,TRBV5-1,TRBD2,CASSSGTINTGELFF,TGCGCCAGCAGCTCCGGGACTATAAACACCGGGGAGCTGTTTTTT
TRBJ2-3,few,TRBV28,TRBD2,CASSLWRAGGADTQYF,TGTGCCAGCAGTTTATGGAGAGCGGGAGGCGCAGATACGCAGTATTTT
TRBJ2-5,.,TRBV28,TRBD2,CASSPGLAGARETQYF,TGTGCCAGCAGTCCGGGACTAGCGGGAGCCCGGGAGACCCAGTACTTC
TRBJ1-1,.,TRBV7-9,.,CASSSHMNTEAFF,TGTGCCAGCAGCTCCCACATGAACACTGAAGCTTTCTTT
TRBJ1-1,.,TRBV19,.,CASSIDGADTRFTEAFF,TGTGCCAGTAGTATAGATGGTGCAGACACGCGATTCACTGAAGCTTTCTTT
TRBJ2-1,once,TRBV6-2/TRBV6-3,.,CASSRGRYPYNEQFF,TGTGCCAGCAGCCGGGGCAGATACCCCTACAATGAGCAGTTCTTC
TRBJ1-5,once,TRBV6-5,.,CASSSTGTNQPQHF,TGTGCCAGCAGTTCGACTGGCACCAATCAGCCCCAGCATTTT
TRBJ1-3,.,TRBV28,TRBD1,CASSRPGQGIGNTIYF,TGTGCCAGCAGCCGTCCGGGACAGGGTATCGGAAACACCATATATTTT
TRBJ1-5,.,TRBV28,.,CASSFRQRLNSNQPQHF,TGTGCCAGCAGTTTTAGGCAGCGGCTAAATAGCAATCAGCCCCAGCATTTT
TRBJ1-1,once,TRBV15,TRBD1,CATSVTGASTEAFF,TGTGCCACCAGCGTAACAGGGGCGAGTACTGAAGCTTTCTTT
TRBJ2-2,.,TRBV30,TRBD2,CARGREVTGELFF,TGTGCCCGGGGGCGGGAGGTGACCGGGGAGCTGTTTTTT
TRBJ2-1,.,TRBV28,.,CASSPSYYNEQFF,TGTGCCAGCAGTCCTTCTTATTACAATGAGCAGTTCTTC
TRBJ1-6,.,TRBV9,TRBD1,CASSGGTAHNNSPLHF,TGTGCCAGCAGCGGAGGGACAGCGCACAATAATTCACCCCTCCACTTT
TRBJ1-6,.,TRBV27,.,CASSADRGRNSPLHF,TGTGCCAGCAGTGCCGACCGAGGTCGGAATTCACCCCTCCACTTT
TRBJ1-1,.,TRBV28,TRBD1,CASSLGTENTEAFF,TGTGCCAGCAGTTTGGGGACAGAGAACACTGAAGCTTTCTTT
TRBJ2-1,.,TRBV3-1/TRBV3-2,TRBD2,CASSLTSAQINEQFF,TGTGCCAGCAGCTTAACTAGCGCCCAAATAAATGAGCAGTTCTTC
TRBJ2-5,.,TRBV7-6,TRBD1,CASRIFPGGAGETQYF,TGTGCCAGCAGAATATTCCCAGGGGGCGCGGGAGAGACCCAGTACTTC
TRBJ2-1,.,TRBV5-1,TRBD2,CASQWATSGVNEQFF,TGCGCCAGCCAGTGGGCGACTAGCGGGGTCAATGAGCAGTTCTTC
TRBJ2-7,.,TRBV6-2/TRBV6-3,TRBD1,CASNPDRGVREQYF,TGTGCCAGCAACCCGGACAGGGGTGTCAGGGAGCAGTACTTC
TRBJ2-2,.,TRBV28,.,CASSLFGNTGELFF,TGTGCCAGCAGTTTATTCGGTAACACCGGGGAGCTGTTTTTT
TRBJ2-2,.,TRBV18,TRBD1,CATSDRATGELFF,TGTGCCACCTCCGACAGGGCCACCGGGGAGCTGTTTTTT
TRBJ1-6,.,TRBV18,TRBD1,CASSTGDALRRNSPLHF,TGTGCCAGCTCGACAGGGGACGCCTTACGTAGAAATTCACCCCTCCACTTT
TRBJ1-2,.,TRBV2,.,CASSPETRNGYTF,TGTGCCAGCAGTCCCGAGACGAGGAATGGCTACACCTTC
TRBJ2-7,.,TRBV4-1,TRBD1,CASSQGTGQLYEQYF,TGCGCCAGCAGCCAAGGGACAGGGCAACTCTACGAGCAGTACTTC
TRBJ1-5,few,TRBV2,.,CASSTGNLSNQPQHF,TGTGCCAGCAGTACAGGGAACCTTAGCAATCAGCCCCAGCATTTT
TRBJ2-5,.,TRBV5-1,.,CASSLVARGQETQYF,TGCGCCAGCAGCTTGGTGGCCAGGGGTCAAGAGACCCAGTACTTC
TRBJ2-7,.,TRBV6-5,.,CASSYSSVQVYEQYF,TGTGCCAGCAGTTACTCGTCAGTCCAAGTGTACGAGCAGTACTTC
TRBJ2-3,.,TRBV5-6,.,CASSSMGGRPTDTQYF,TGTGCCAGCAGCTCAATGGGGGGGCGACCCACAGATACGCAGTATTTT
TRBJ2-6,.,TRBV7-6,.,CASSPSSRRFSGANVLTF,TGTGCCAGCAGCCCATCTAGCCGCAGATTCTCTGGGGCCAACGTCCTGACTTTC
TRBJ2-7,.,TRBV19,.,CASSMGRASYEQYF,TGTGCCAGTAGTATGGGCAGGGCTTCCTACGAGCAGTACTTC
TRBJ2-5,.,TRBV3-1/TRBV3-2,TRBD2,CASSQGTRTETQYF,TGTGCCAGCAGCCAAGGGACTAGAACGGAGACCCAGTACTTC
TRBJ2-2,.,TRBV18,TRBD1,CASQRLSWDRVTGELFF,TGTGCCAGCCAGAGGCTAAGCTGGGACAGGGTCACCGGGGAGCTGTTTTTT